This T cell receptor beta chain stems from a study of cytomegalovirus exposure and HLA in healthy donors. Study overall: Unique TCR beta sequences numbering about 100 million came from 150 million to 200 million T cells in an earlier analysis. Study observations and caveats: A later examination showed that TCR association rates differed by HLA locus, with DRB1 most and HLA-C fewest. Earlier analysis found most TCR beta V segments productive about 87% or about 30% of the time.

The PCR ran on 60 Vbeta and 13 Jbeta primers. Assay: immunoSEQ multiplex PCR; the TCRdb copy retains only in-frame clones and omits some. The sample includes 150,000 to 200,000 clones, more than 75% of them seen just once. As concerns this clone: Its antigen is not identified.

Trimming took 3 bases from V and 4 from J; bases not matched to a gene: 2. The CDR3 is 13 amino acids. Germline V gene sequence: CDR1 SGHAT, CDR2 FQDESV (reference sequence). The sequence derives from a woman aged 25 to 39 in good health and CMV-seropositive. J is TRBJ1-1 and V is TRBV11-1; 7 nucleotides align to TRBD1. Sequencing input: PBMCs. The CDR3 DNA follows: TGTGCCAGCAGCTTTGACAGGGTCACTGAAGCTTTCTTT. Translated, it gives CASSFDRVTEAFF.